This TCR beta chain was recovered during a study of blood T cell repertoires in COVID-19. Overall study context: The samples span acute and convalescent COVID-19 from the United States, Italy and Spain. Sample material is recorded as cDNA or gDNA derived from T cells, B-cell-depleted T cells, or PBMCs.

This table comes from immunoSEQ multiplex PCR, and its TCRdb copy is limited to in-frame clones, with some not included. The table has approximately 140,000 clones, roughly 87% seen once. The ends lost 4 bases at V and 2 bases at J; junction bases unmatched: 6. The CDR3 length is 15 residues. Germline-derived CDR1 and CDR2 are MGHDK and SYGVNS. The specimen was peripheral blood. This TCR came from a woman aged 55-70 years with active or convalescent COVID-19. The rearrangement links TRBV25-1 to TRBJ2-3; 7 positions agree with TRBD1. CDR3 sequence: CASSGYRGFTDTQYF. CDR3 DNA: TGTGCCAGCAGTGGATACAGGGGTTTCACAGATACGCAGTATTTT.